This T cell receptor (beta chain) was sequenced in a study of technical replicates of blood from four donors. Germline V gives CDR1 PRHDT, CDR2 FYEKMQ (reference sequence). The CDR3 runs 16 residues. V shed 4 bases and J shed 0 bases, with 12 bases lying between them. Assay: immunoSEQ multiplex PCR; the TCRdb copy retains only in-frame clones and omits some. Of approximately 70,000 clones listed, 92% were seen once; the top ten hold 0.42%. The TCR was taken from a human donor in good health. The rearrangement joins TRBV13 to TRBJ2-2; no definite D call. Sequenced material: T cells isolated from PBMCs. CDR3 sequence reads: CASSSIVPTNTGELFF. The CDR3 DNA sequence: TGTGCCAGCAGCTCAATAGTTCCAACGAACACCGGGGAGCTGTTTTTT.